At least ten counts were recorded for the clone carrying this TCR beta chain. The antigen is undetermined. V shed 1 base and J 3 bases; nucleotides not matched to a gene: 2. Germline CDR1 and CDR2: MNHNS and SASEGT. This CDR3 is built from 14 residues. The source of the sample is a study of T-cell reconstitution after alpha-beta-depleted transplantation in children. Study-wide points: Surviving recipient T cells and thymic progenitors accounted for the high day-60 TCRbeta diversity observed in some patients. T-cell counts and diversity at one year post-transplant came mainly from newly produced T cells. Several hundred expanded graft clones reportedly were the source of alpha-beta T cells about two months after transplant.

Construction of the TCRbeta library involved unique molecular identifiers. MiXCR, run by TCRdb on the PCR reads, gives a single entry per CDR3 protein. This table has around 190,000 distinct CDR3 sequences, roughly 7.1% appearing once. The chain employs TRBV6-1 and TRBJ2-7; 8 nucleotides align to TRBD1. The input for sequencing was PBMCs, taken before TCRalphabeta/CD19-depleted stem cell transplant. This TCR was recovered from a boy aged 2 to 10 with acute lymphoblastic leukemia, due to receive a stem cell transplant. The CDR3 coding sequence is TGTGCCAGCAGTGAAGGGACAGGGTTCTACGAGCAGTACTTC. This encodes CASSEGTGFYEQYF.